The rows below give T cell receptor beta chains drawn from one sample of a study of T-cell memory formation after mild COVID-19. Using its own MiXCR run on the 5' RACE reads, TCRdb lists one record per CDR3 protein. Of over 130,000 distinct CDR3 sequences listed, 13% to 15% are singletons. Source material: PBMCs or a T cell subset sorted from them (not recorded which). The receptors derive from an adult woman who had mild COVID-19 (a few samples of this study predate the infection). Cell type and time point are not known. CDR3s include the opening cysteine and the closing phenylalanine or tryptophan.

J gene | V gene | CDR3 protein
TRBJ1-5 | TRBV7-9 | CASSLGQGAGSNQPQHF
TRBJ1-1 | TRBV7-9 | CASSSDRVFTEAFF
TRBJ2-2 | TRBV30 | CAWSVQAGNTGELFF
TRBJ2-1 | TRBV3-1 | CASSQDSGGSYNEQFF
TRBJ2-5 | TRBV20-1 | CSAREGLNSMETQYF
TRBJ2-1 | TRBV2 | CASRALGDNEQFF
TRBJ2-3 | TRBV7-9 | CASSPWTSGDTQYF
TRBJ1-4 | TRBV10-3 | CAIRDSDNEKLFF
TRBJ2-1 | TRBV3-1 | CASSQEGQGGEQFF
TRBJ2-7 | TRBV27 | CASSFLGYEQYF
TRBJ2-1 | TRBV9 | CASGQDYNEQFF
TRBJ2-7 | TRBV28 | CASRSTTGDSYEQYF
TRBJ2-3 | TRBV12-3/TRBV12-4 | CASSLPGAGWVDTQYF